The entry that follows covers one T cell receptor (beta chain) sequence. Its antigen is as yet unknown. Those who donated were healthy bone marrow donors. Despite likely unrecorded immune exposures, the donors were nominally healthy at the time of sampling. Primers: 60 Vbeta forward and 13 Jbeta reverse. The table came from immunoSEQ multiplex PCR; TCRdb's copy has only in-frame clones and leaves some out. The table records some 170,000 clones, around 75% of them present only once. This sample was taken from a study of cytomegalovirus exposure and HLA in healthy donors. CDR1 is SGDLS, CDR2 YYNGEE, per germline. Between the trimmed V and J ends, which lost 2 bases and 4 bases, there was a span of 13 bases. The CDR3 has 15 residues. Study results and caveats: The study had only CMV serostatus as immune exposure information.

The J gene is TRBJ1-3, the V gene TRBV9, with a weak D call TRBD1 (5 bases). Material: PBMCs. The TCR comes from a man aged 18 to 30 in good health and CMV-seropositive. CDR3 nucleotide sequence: TGTGCCAGCAGCGTTTCAGGGTCGTCAGGAAACACCATATATTTT. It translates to CASSVSGSSGNTIYF.